This note documents a single T cell receptor beta chain sequence. It has no known antigen specificity. No base-level quality is on record; no much larger clone is a single base apart. Libraries were built with 5' RACE. The instrument was an Illumina HiSeq 2000. Template switching introduced a universal primer binding site; the final cDNA contained a unique molecular identifier, enabling accurate counting of TCR cDNA molecules. First-strand cDNA for TCR alpha and beta chains was synthesized from specific primers in the conserved constant-segment region. To control for contamination, each cDNA library was double barcoded with a SMART-Mk sample barcode plus Illumina barcodes. TruSeq adapter sequences, together with Illumina sample barcodes, were added in two successive PCR steps. The TCR alpha and beta cDNA libraries were sequenced on the Illumina HiSeq platform using custom primers. In the paper's pipeline: MiGEC was used to process raw reads and extract unique molecular identifiers, and MiXCR was used to find CDR3 positions. For each individual, recombination models were inferred using an EM algorithm with the repgenHMM and IGoR tools. Shared clonotypes were analyzed with the tcR package in R, and sharing was normalized by the product of cloneset sizes. To study raw recombination without the effects of thymic and clonal selection, out-of-frame nonproductive sequences were analyzed. TCRdb reprocessing: public reads trimmed at Q25 with fastp, clones called with MiXCR, in-frame beta chains kept. Duplicate CDR3 protein sequences are folded into a single record with the most common DNA and genes. TCRdb, not the original authors, processed these V and J calls. The sample table records about 460,000 distinct CDR3 sequences; approximately 15% of these occur just once. Approximately 0.52% of the sample rests with the top ten.

Every donor in the study was a healthy Caucasian. The twin cohort consisted of three pairs of female monozygotic twins, all aged about 18 to 29 years. Positive isolation kits from Invitrogen were used to isolate CD4+ and CD8+ T cell populations. This specimen belongs to a study of identical twins (dated by TCRdb to between 2015 and 2016). About the investigation overall: To test whether fetal clonotypes persist, the study used deep sequencing on TCR alpha and beta repertoires from monozygotic twins, unrelated adults of various ages, and cord blood. Replicate twin experiments were performed at different times using different library preparation protocols to rule out contamination. The research as a whole found: Invariant T cells such as MAIT and iNKT could partly confound zero-insertion analyses, though diverse VJ usage argued against this for most clonotypes. Because the same donors could not be followed over many years, the conclusions depended on cross-sectional statistical analysis. Compared with coincidental sharing between unrelated individuals, an excess of low generation-probability sequences was observed among out-of-frame TCR alpha sequences shared between twins. Fewer insertions were carried by abundant cord blood beta clonotypes; a weaker similar trend was observed in young adult naive repertoires, while no such trend was observed in memory repertoires. A weaker excess of twin sharing was found in beta out-of-frame sequences because the signal-to-noise ratio was lowered by fewer shared sequences. In monozygotic twins, out-of-frame TCR alpha sharing was systematically underestimated by recombination models, although the models agreed with sharing between unrelated individuals.

Per the germline V gene, MNHEY is the CDR1 and SVGEGT is the CDR2. Here V drops 6 bases and J drops 5 bases, and the junction holds 11 bases not matched to any gene. Its CDR3 holds 15 amino acids, cysteine through phenylalanine. The read is trimmed to its CDR3 DNA, 45 bases read in frame from base 1. Separately, the same data were catalogued under a study of yellow fever vaccine responses in identical twins. In that second paper, the authors write: The authors reported that the T cell response to vaccination in identical twins appeared partly convergent and partly personalized. The study precisely tracked vaccine-responding T cell clones in identical twins.

This sequence was found in a woman in her late teens or twenties in good health. What was sequenced was CD4+ T cells sorted from blood. The sequence links TRBV6-2 or TRBV6-3 to TRBJ2-7; a stretch of 9 junction bases matches TRBD1. The CDR3 is CASRTRDRVINEQYF. Read as DNA, the sequence is TGTGCCAGCAGGACCCGGGACAGGGTTATCAACGAGCAGTACTTC.